These 11 T cell receptor beta chains were sequenced from one sample in a study of T and B cells in COVID-19 patients (dated by TCRdb to 2019 to 2021). TRB repertoires were amplified using about 220-550 ng of genomic DNA isolated from blood. The sequencer listed for this sample is Illumina MiSeq. Multiplex PCR with BIOMED2 TRB-A/B primer pools was used to amplify the TRB rearrangements. TCRdb applied fastp at Q25 and MiXCR to the public reads, then kept only in-frame beta chains. Each CDR3 protein appears once, grouped with its most common genes and DNA. The sample has several thousand distinct CDR3 sequences on record, around 24% of them singletons. The ten largest clones add up to 9% to 15% of the sample. Sequencing was performed on blood. The source is a human donor with active COVID-19.

By its share, this clonotype is medium-sized. The chain uses TRBV27 and TRBJ1-1; D ambiguous. Germline CDR1 and CDR2: MNHEY and SMNVEV (reference sequence). V dropped 10 bases and J dropped 0 bases, with 18 bases sitting between them. The CDR3 sequence is 15 residues long. CDR3 coding DNA: TGTGCCACCTTCCGTCAGAGGAGTATGAACACTGAAGCTTTCTTT. Encoded protein: CATFRQRSMNTEAFF.

This clonotype rates as medium-sized. This chain uses TRBV19 with TRBJ1-1, with no clear D. V lost 4 bases, J lost 2 bases, and 8 bases lay in between. CDR1 LNHDA and CDR2 SQIVND come from the germline V gene (reference sequence). This CDR3 comprises 13 residues. This chain's CDR3 is CASSSNRNTEAFF. As DNA, the CDR3 is TGTGCCAGTAGTAGTAACAGAAACACTGAAGCTTTCTTT. The variable domain in full, with the rest retrieved from reference TRBV19 and TRBJ1-1, is DGGITQSPKYLFRKEGQNVTLSCEQNLNHDAMYWYRQDPGQGLRLIYYSQIVNDFQKGDIAEGYSVSREKKESFPLTVTSAQKNPTAFYLCASSSNRNTEAFFGQGTRLTVV.

This chain connects TRBV7-6 to TRBJ2-6; D is uncertain. The CDR3 sequence is 17 residues long. Germline loops: CDR1 SGHVS, CDR2 FNYEAQ. V gave up 5 bases and J gave up 3 bases, with 17 bases separating them. The CDR3 spells CASSPSFRLGGANVLTF. In DNA, the CDR3 is TGTGCCAGCAGCCCCTCCTTCCGGTTAGGTGGGGCCAACGTCCTGACTTTC. Drawing the rest from reference TRBV7-6 and TRBJ2-6, the complete variable domain is GAGVSQSPRYKVTKRGQDVALRCDPISGHVSLYWYRQALGQGPEFLTYFNYEAQQDKSGLPNDRFSAERPEGSISTLTIQRTEQRDSAMYRCASSPSFRLGGANVLTFGAGSRLTVL.

This sequence joins TRBV20-1 and TRBJ1-1; D is undetermined. Deletions cut 0 bases from V and 5 bases from J, with 25 bases between. This CDR3 has 18 residues. Germline CDR1 and CDR2: DFQATT and SNEGSKA (reference sequence). CDR3 DNA sequence: TGCAGTGCTAGAGATCTGGGGTTCGACGGAGCCCCGAGAACTGAAGCTTTCTTT. This codes for CSARDLGFDGAPRTEAFF.

This clonotype is large (0.1 to 1%) in the sample. V usage is TRBV29-1 and J usage is TRBJ2-3, with 9 bases identical to TRBD2. CDR3 length: 16 amino acids. V dropped 6 bases and J dropped 0; count of bases not matched to a gene: 10. Germline assignment: CDR1 SQVTM and CDR2 ANQGSEA. In DNA, the CDR3 is TGCAGCGTCAAGCGGGGGGCACACTCTAGCACAGATACGCAGTATTTT. This translates into CSVKRGAHSSTDTQYF.

This chain connects TRBV6-5 to TRBJ1-1; TRBD1 might be the D (6 bases). Germline V gene data show CDR1 as MNHEY and CDR2 as SVGAGI. V shed 2 bases and J shed 1 base, with 11 bases lying between them. The CDR3 extends over 15 amino acids. The DNA of the CDR3 is TGTGCCAGCAGTTACCCGACAGGACCGAACACTGAAGCTTTCTTT. It encodes CASSYPTGPNTEAFF.

V and J are TRBV28 and TRBJ1-1, with D maybe TRBD1 (6 bases). CDR1 and CDR2 (germline): MDHEN, SYDVKM. The CDR3 loop spans 15 amino acids. Trimming took 2 bases from V and 10 from J, leaving 20 bases between them. The CDR3: CASSLRVTGDSRAFF. The CDR3 DNA sequence: TGTGCCAGCAGTTTAAGGGTGACAGGCGACTCGAGAGCTTTCTTT.

This sequence joins TRBV5-1 and TRBJ2-5; 8 bases fit TRBD1. Per the germline V gene, CDR1 is SGHRS and CDR2 is YFSETQ. V shed 4 bases, J shed 4 bases, and the junction held 3 bases outside the gene matches. The CDR3 contains 13 residues. CDR3 coding DNA: TGCGCCAGCAGCCTCGACAGGGGAGAGACCCAGTACTTC. This encodes CASSLDRGETQYF.

Turning to this clonotype: This may stem from a read error, because a much larger clone lies one nucleotide away. V usage is TRBV18 and J usage is TRBJ2-7; D remains unclear. Germline V gene lookup returns CDR1 KGHSH and CDR2 LQKENI. The CDR3 loop spans 12 amino acids. The CDR3, as DNA: TGTGCCAGCTCCCAACAAACTTACGGGCAGTACTTC. This codes for CASSQQTYGQYF.

The gene calls are TRBV4-2 and TRBJ1-6, with D tentatively TRBD1 (5 bases). The germline CDR1 and CDR2 sequences are LGHNA and YNFKEQ. There are 14 residues in the CDR3. With 1 base removed from V and 14 bases from J, the gap between germline ends came to 15 bases. CDR3 in DNA: TGTGCCAGCAGCCAAGGAGACCGGGACTTAACCCTCCACTTT. This codes for CASSQGDRDLTLHF.

This chain uses TRBV7-2 with TRBJ2-5; 10 nucleotides line up with TRBD1. The ends lost 5 bases at V and 1 base at J; junction bases unmatched: 13. The CDR3 is made up of 18 amino acids. CDR1 is SGHTA and CDR2 is FQGNSA in the germline V gene. The CDR3 sequence is CASSLGAIGQGGQETQYF. CDR3 DNA sequence: TGTGCCAGCAGCCTAGGAGCGATAGGACAGGGGGGCCAAGAGACCCAGTACTTC.